These 29 T cell receptor beta chains came from one sample sequenced in a study of beta chain features in type 1 diabetes. Expressed TCRB transcripts were sequenced because the isolated RNA had all been reverse transcribed beforehand. Clones were sequenced by immunoSEQ multiplex PCR, and TCRdb holds only the in-frame ones, with some missing. The table includes roughly 140,000 clones, under 60% detected once. The sample was Tregs from blood. These receptor sequences come from a man younger than 35 in good health.

This clone was detected a few times. V is TRBV7-2 and J is TRBJ1-4, with 7 bases identical to TRBD1. The trim removed 1 base at V and 5 bases at J, leaving 13 bases unmatched. The length of the CDR3 is 18 residues. From germline, CDR1 is SGHTA and CDR2 FQGNSA. CDR3: CASSLGRGRLRGNEKLFF. Written as DNA, the CDR3 is TGTGCCAGCAGCTTAGGAAGGGGGCGCTTACGCGGGAATGAAAAACTGTTTTTT.

This clone was detected only a few times. The gene calls are TRBV29-1 and TRBJ2-7; a weak D match, TRBD1 (6 bases). This CDR3 is built from 14 residues. The germline V gene has CDR1 SQVTM and CDR2 ANQGSEA. With 0 bases removed from V and 6 bases from J, the gap between germline ends came to 15 bases. CDR3 bases: TGCAGCGTTGAAGAGGGGGCAGGGCAAATCGAGCAGTACTTC. Amino acids: CSVEEGAGQIEQYF.

The V gene is TRBV10-2, the J gene TRBJ1-2; D may be TRBD1 (5 bases). The CDR3 is made up of 13 amino acids. Looked up from germline, CDR1 is WSHSY and CDR2 is SAAADI. V was shortened by 6 bases and J by 8 bases, with 16 bases between the two germline ends. CDR3 loop: CASRAQVSSGYTF. DNA for the CDR3: TGCGCCAGCAGGGCACAGGTGTCAAGCGGCTACACCTTC.

J is TRBJ1-3 and V is TRBV30; D uncertain. Between the trimmed V and J ends, which lost 0 bases and 7 bases, there was a span of 16 bases. Looked up from germline, CDR1 is GTSNPN and CDR2 is SVGIG (reference sequence). The CDR3 has 15 residues. The CDR3 region has the DNA TGTGCCTGGAGTGTCCAGCCCAGCCTGCGGAACACCATATATTTT. Protein product: CAWSVQPSLRNTIYF.

The chain recombines TRBV7-2 with TRBJ1-1, with 10 bases that match TRBD1. Germline V gene sequence: CDR1 SGHTA, CDR2 FQGNSA. This CDR3 region has 15 residues. V gave up 4 bases and J gave up 0 bases; unmatched junction bases: 2. The CDR3 sequence is CASSWTGGMNTEAFF. As DNA, the CDR3 is TGTGCCAGCAGCTGGACAGGGGGGATGAACACTGAAGCTTTCTTT.

J is TRBJ2-5 and V is TRBV21-1; TRBD1 is the table's D call, not checked against the DNA. TRBV21-1 is deemed a pseudogene. CDR3 length equals 16 residues. The CDR3 DNA follows: TGTGCCAGCTCCAAAAGGGAAGGGGGTCAACAAGAGACCCAGTACTTC. Translating it yields CASSKREGGQQETQYF.

This clone was seen more than once but under ten times. The chain carries TRBV7-2 and TRBJ1-2, with D maybe TRBD1 (5 bases). There are 14 residues in the CDR3. In germline, CDR1 is SGHTA, CDR2 FQGNSA. Between the trimmed V and J ends, which lost 2 bases and 7 bases, there was a span of 14 bases. CDR3 sequence (DNA): TGTGCCAGCAGCTTACAGGGCCCACTTGGTGGCTACACCTTC. It is translated as CASSLQGPLGGYTF.

This chain connects TRBV10-3 to TRBJ2-3; D is undetermined. Germline V CDR1 and CDR2: ENHRY, SYGVKD. CDR3 length: 15 amino acids. Between the trimmed V and J ends, which lost 1 base and 1 base, there was a span of 9 bases. The CDR3 spells CAISELQMGTDTQYF. CDR3 coding DNA: TGTGCCATCAGTGAGTTACAGATGGGCACAGATACGCAGTATTTT.

Written as DNA, the CDR3 is TGTGCCAGCAGTTCCGGGACAGTCATAGCTAACTATGGCTACACCTTC. The encoded protein is CASSSGTVIANYGYTF. The chain is built from TRBV27 and TRBJ1-2, with 7 bases that match TRBD1. The CDR3 length is 16 residues. Germline V lookup: CDR1 MNHEY, CDR2 SMNVEV (reference sequence). V lost 4 bases, J lost 0 bases, and 8 bases stayed unmatched.

The rearrangement joins TRBV2 to TRBJ2-2; 8 bases agree with TRBD1. This CDR3 contains 14 residues. The V gene end was trimmed by 8 bases and the J gene end by 6 bases; junction bases not matched to a gene: 8. The germline CDR1 and CDR2 sequences are SNHLY and FYNNEI. Written as DNA, the CDR3 is TGTGCCAGCCTTCGGACAGGGCGGGCCGGGGAGCTGTTTTTT. Its translation: CASLRTGRAGELFF.

The V and J genes are TRBV7-3 and TRBJ2-2; no reliable D call. The V gene's germline CDR1 is SGHTA and CDR2 FQGTGA. Trimming removed 3 bases at V and 1 base at J, with 9 bases between. The CDR3 is 15 residues long. In DNA form, the CDR3 reads TGTGCCAGCAGCTTGGAGAGAGGGAACACCGGGGAGCTGTTTTTT. The encoded protein is CASSLERGNTGELFF.

V and J are TRBV30 and TRBJ1-6; tentatively, D is TRBD1 (5 bases). V was cut by 3 bases and J by 7 bases, with 13 bases left in between. The CDR3 spans 14 residues. Germline CDR1 is GTSNPN and CDR2 is SVGIG (reference sequence). CDR3 loop: CAWRRQSDNSPLHF. In nucleotides, the CDR3 is TGTGCCTGGAGGAGACAGTCGGACAATTCACCCCTCCACTTT.

As regards this clone: Other DNA sequences in this sample translate to the same CDR3. The J gene is TRBJ1-1, the V gene TRBV28, with 7 bases matching TRBD1. The CDR3 covers 13 residues. The ends lost 6 bases at V and 4 bases at J; junction bases unmatched: 5. Per the germline V gene, CDR1 is MDHEN and CDR2 is SYDVKM. As DNA, the CDR3 is TGTGCCAGCAGCCTAGGGGGCCGCACTGAAGCTTTCTTT. Translation: CASSLGGRTEAFF.

This chain connects TRBV30 to TRBJ1-5; D is unclear. Germline V gives CDR1 GTSNPN, CDR2 SVGIG (reference sequence). The CDR3 is 18 residues long. V was shortened by 0 bases and J by 2 bases, with 20 bases between the two germline ends. The CDR3 reads CAWSVERVNRKGNQPQHF. For the CDR3, the DNA is TGTGCCTGGAGTGTGGAGAGGGTCAATAGGAAAGGCAATCAGCCCCAGCATTTT.

Remarks on this clone: A read error may account for a junction end that differs from germline. The chain carries TRBV29-1 and TRBJ2-1; 14 bases match TRBD2. From germline, CDR1 is SQVTM and CDR2 ANQGSEA. The CDR3 spans 17 residues. CDR3 nucleotide sequence: TGCAGCGTTGACGCTCTGCGGACTAGCGGGGGGTACAATAAGCAGTTCTTC. This translates into CSVDALRTSGGYNKQFF.

The V call is TRBV5-1, the J call TRBJ1-2, with TRBD1 matching 9 bases. The ends lost 5 bases at V and 2 bases at J; junction bases unmatched: 4. The CDR3 runs to 14 residues. The germline CDR1 and CDR2 sequences are SGHRS and YFSETQ. The CDR3 DNA follows: TGCGCCAGCAGTCGGACAGGGGAGAACTATGGCTACACCTTC. It translates to CASSRTGENYGYTF. The full variable domain, completed using reference TRBV5-1 and TRBJ1-2, is KAGVTQTPRYLIKTRGQQVTLSCSPISGHRSVSWYQQTPGQGLQFLFEYFSETQRNKGNFPGRFSGRQFSNSRSEMNVSTLELGDSALYLCASSRTGENYGYTFGSGTRLTVV.

This rearrangement joins TRBV5-4 to TRBJ2-3; D remains unclear. The CDR3 totals 13 residues. Germline V gives CDR1 SGHNT, CDR2 YYREEE (reference sequence). V lost 4 bases and J 0 bases, leaving 6 bases between the germline ends. In DNA form, the CDR3 reads TGTGCCAGCAGCCGAGATAGCACAGATACGCAGTATTTT. Encoded protein: CASSRDSTDTQYF.

The sample holds a few counts of this clone. The V gene is TRBV10-3, the J gene TRBJ2-1; 7 positions match TRBD2. Germline CDR1 reads ENHRY; CDR2 reads SYGVKD. The CDR3 covers 11 residues. The J segment lost 10 bases and the V segment lost 6 bases, leaving 3 bases of the junction unmatched. The CDR3 DNA sequence: TGTGCCATCAGGGCAGCGGGAGAGCAGTTCTTC. The encoded protein is CAIRAAGEQFF.

This chain connects TRBV4-3 to TRBJ2-7; TRBD2 matches 7 bases. Germline V gene data show CDR1 as LGHNA and CDR2 as YSLEER. The CDR3 covers 15 residues. Trimming at V came to 4 bases and at J to 3 bases, leaving 9 bases not matched to a gene. The CDR3 DNA sequence: TGCGCCAGCAGCCCTCGGCTAGCGGTAAACTACGAGCAGTACTTC. This sequence encodes CASSPRLAVNYEQYF.

CDR3 protein: CASSLATEQFF. The CDR3 DNA follows: TGTGCCAGCAGCTTAGCCACAGAGCAGTTCTTC. The chain is built from TRBV7-6 and TRBJ2-1; D not resolved. The CDR3 is 11 amino acids. With 0 bases removed from V and 10 bases from J, the gap between germline ends came to 4 bases. CDR1 and CDR2 from the germline V gene are SGHVS and FNYEAQ. Full variable domain (outside the CDR3, taken from reference TRBV7-6 and TRBJ2-1): GAGVSQSPRYKVTKRGQDVALRCDPISGHVSLYWYRQALGQGPEFLTYFNYEAQQDKSGLPNDRFSAERPEGSISTLTIQRTEQRDSAMYRCASSLATEQFFGPGTRLTVL.

The rearrangement links TRBV30 to TRBJ2-2, with TRBD2 identical over 7 bases. The germline V gene has CDR1 GTSNPN and CDR2 SVGIG (reference sequence). This CDR3 spans 13 amino acids. Here the CDR3 DNA reads TGTGGGGAGGGGCCCGCGAACACCGGGGAGCTGTTTTTT. It is translated as CGEGPANTGELFF.

The rearrangement links TRBV4-2 to TRBJ2-2, with 8 bases lining up with TRBD2. V was pared by 0 bases and J by 1 base, with 7 bases of the junction left unmatched. The CDR3 extends over 18 amino acids. Germline CDR1 reads LGHNA; CDR2 reads YNFKEQ. The CDR3 spells CASSQDGGLAGNTGELFF. For the CDR3, the DNA is TGTGCCAGCAGCCAAGATGGGGGGCTAGCGGGGAACACCGGGGAGCTGTTTTTT.

This chain connects TRBV5-5 to TRBJ2-7; 8 nucleotides agree with TRBD2. J lost 2 bases, V lost 1 base, and 11 bases had no gene match. The CDR3 spans 17 residues. The V gene's germline CDR1 is SGHKS and CDR2 YYEKEE (reference sequence). The CDR3 sequence: CASSLLLSAGGTYEQYF. CDR3 nucleotides: TGTGCCAGCAGCTTGCTTCTGTCGGCGGGAGGTACCTACGAGCAGTACTTC.

This clone was counted only a few times. CDR3 amino acids: CASSLPGAGELFF. The CDR3 coding sequence is TGTGCCAGCAGCTTACCGGGGGCCGGGGAGCTGTTTTTT. The chain joins TRBV5-4 to TRBJ2-2, with D possibly TRBD2 on 6 matching bases. V was shortened by 2 bases and J by 6 bases, with 8 bases between the two germline ends. The CDR3 spans 13 residues. Germline loops: CDR1 SGHNT, CDR2 YYREEE (reference sequence).

The CDR3 protein is CASSLVGSGIGKNIQYF. The CDR3 DNA is TGTGCCAGCAGCTTAGTGGGTAGCGGGATTGGAAAAAACATTCAGTACTTC. The rearrangement joins TRBV7-9 to TRBJ2-4; TRBD2 matches 8 bases. Germline V gives CDR1 SEHNR, CDR2 FQNEAQ (reference sequence). The CDR3 has 17 amino acids. With V trimmed by 1 base and J by 4 bases, 9 bases remained unmatched.

The chain links TRBV30 to TRBJ2-5; 9 positions agree with TRBD1. The last part of the DNA fits TRBJ2-7 better; the J call may be wrong. Looked up from germline, CDR1 is GTSNPN and CDR2 is SVGIG (reference sequence). CDR3 length: 12 amino acids. The CDR3 here is CAWGTGINEQYF. For the CDR3, the DNA is TGTGCCTGGGGGACAGGGATCAACGAGCAGTACTTC.

The V and J genes are TRBV5-1 and TRBJ2-1; D is unclear. Trimming pared 5 bases from V and 5 bases from J, leaving 8 bases between. CDR3 length equals 12 residues. Germline CDR1 reads SGHRS; CDR2 reads YFSETQ. In nucleotides, the CDR3 is TGCGCCAGCAGGTCCGGAGACAATGAGCAGTTCTTC. Its translation: CASRSGDNEQFF.

This clone was picked up a small number of times. At one of its ends the junction is not consistent with the germline gene, which may arise from a read error. This chain connects TRBV29-1 to TRBJ1-4; D unclear. The CDR3 runs 13 residues. Germline CDR1 SQVTM, CDR2 ANQGSEA. The CDR3 DNA reads TGCAGCGTCGAAGAGCAGGCTAATGAAAAACTGTTTTTT. It encodes CSVEEQANEKLFF.

The J gene is TRBJ1-2, the V gene TRBV28; possible D gene TRBD1, 5 bases. The CDR3 is 14 amino acids. V lost 4 bases and J 6 bases, leaving 15 bases between the germline ends. The V gene's germline CDR1 is MDHEN and CDR2 SYDVKM. This CDR3 reads CASSSPDRDHGYTF. In DNA, the CDR3 is TGTGCCAGCAGTTCCCCCGACAGAGATCATGGCTACACCTTC.